A selection of T cell receptor beta chains follows, all from one sample in a study of technical replicates of blood from several donors. Sequencing was performed with immunoSEQ multiplex PCR; in TCRdb, only in-frame clones are kept and a portion is missing. The table includes about 83,000 clones, 92% detected once. The specimen was T cells isolated from PBMCs. These receptors all come from a human donor in good health. CDR3s include the opening cysteine and the closing phenylalanine or tryptophan. A D gene is named only where the DNA matches it firmly. Clone size is not always given. Where it is, it says once, few, many or a class for expanded clones.

D,size,J,V,CDR3,DNA
-,-,TRBJ2-7,TRBV15,CATSRAGGSYEQYF,TGTGCCACCAGCAGGGCCGGGGGTTCCTACGAGCAGTACTTC
TRBD1,-,TRBJ2-1,TRBV28,CASSGPNGLDRASYNEQFF,TGTGCCAGCAGTGGTCCAAACGGGCTAGACAGGGCGTCCTACAATGAGCAGTTCTTC
TRBD1,-,TRBJ2-6,TRBV4-1,CASSKTGGSGANVLTF,TGCGCCAGCAGCAAAACAGGGGGCTCTGGGGCCAACGTCCTGACTTTC
-,-,TRBJ2-1,TRBV29-1,CSVDSDSFYEQFF,TGCAGCGTTGATTCGGACAGTTTCTATGAGCAGTTCTTC
-,-,TRBJ1-2,TRBV5-4,CASSKDTNYGYTF,TGTGCCAGCAGCAAGGACACTAACTATGGCTACACCTTC
-,-,TRBJ1-1,TRBV9,CASSVAGEGTEAFF,TGTGCCAGCAGCGTAGCAGGGGAAGGGACTGAAGCTTTCTTT
-,once,TRBJ2-5,TRBV5-1,CASSLVRYLQETQYF,TGCGCCAGCAGCTTGGTGAGGTACCTACAAGAGACCCAGTACTTC
TRBD1,-,TRBJ1-1,TRBV14,CASSSDRSEAFF,TGTGCCAGCAGCTCGGACAGGTCTGAAGCTTTCTTT
TRBD1,-,TRBJ2-7,TRBV10-3,CAIKGSTGGRDEQYF,TGTGCCATCAAAGGTAGCACAGGGGGTCGGGACGAGCAGTACTTC
-,-,TRBJ1-4,TRBV11-3,CASSLAETNEKLFF,TGTGCCAGCAGCCTGGCCGAAACTAATGAAAAACTGTTTTTT
-,-,TRBJ1-2,TRBV29-1,CSVEKGLDSPYGYTF,TGCAGCGTTGAAAAGGGCTTGGACAGCCCCTATGGCTACACCTTC
TRBD1,-,TRBJ2-7,TRBV27,CASSLTGALDEQYF,TGTGCCAGCAGTCTTACAGGGGCCCTTGACGAGCAGTACTTC
TRBD2,-,TRBJ2-1,TRBV6-4,CASSSWTSGGKNSYNEQFF,TGTGCCAGCAGCTCCTGGACTAGCGGGGGGAAAAACTCCTACAATGAGCAGTTCTTC
TRBD2,-,TRBJ2-1,TRBV28,CASPPGGGRLDNEQFF,TGTGCCAGCCCCCCCGGAGGCGGGAGATTGGACAATGAGCAGTTCTTC
-,-,TRBJ1-1,TRBV7-9,CASSRRGGLGLPAFF,TGTGCCAGCAGCCGTAGGGGGGGGCTAGGACTCCCAGCTTTCTTT
-,-,TRBJ2-3,TRBV19,CASIKGVGTDTQYF,TGTGCCAGTATTAAAGGGGTGGGCACAGATACGCAGTATTTT
-,-,TRBJ2-2,TRBV5-4,CASSLDQTGELFF,TGTGCCAGCAGCTTAGATCAGACAGGGGAGCTGTTTTTT
TRBD1,-,TRBJ1-4,TRBV4-1,CASSQPGQGRRSEKLFF,TGCGCCAGCAGCCAACCGGGACAGGGGAGGAGGAGTGAAAAACTGTTTTTT
TRBD2,-,TRBJ2-2,TRBV27,CASTLAGVAGELFF,TGTGCCAGCACACTAGCGGGAGTCGCCGGGGAGCTGTTTTTT
-,-,TRBJ1-1,TRBV7-9,CASSLRRDLDTEAFF,TGTGCCAGCAGCTTACGGAGAGACTTAGACACTGAAGCTTTCTTT
-,-,TRBJ2-1,TRBV2,CASSDTGYNEQFF,TGTGCCAGCAGTGATACAGGATACAATGAGCAGTTCTTC
-,-,TRBJ1-2,TRBV5-5,CASRLGRGTYGYTF,TGTGCCAGCAGATTGGGACGGGGAACATATGGCTACACCTTC
-,-,TRBJ2-7,TRBV7-6,CASSLDTSYEQYF,TGTGCCAGCAGCTTAGACACCTCCTACGAGCAGTACTTC
-,-,TRBJ1-1,TRBV25-1,CASSLSEAPMNTEAFF,TGTGCCAGCAGTTTGAGTGAGGCCCCCATGAACACTGAAGCTTTCTTT
-,-,TRBJ2-7,TRBV4-1,CASSQGPERYTNEQYF,TGCGCCAGCAGCCAAGGGCCGGAGCGGTATACCAACGAGCAGTACTTC
TRBD2,-,TRBJ2-2,TRBV30,CAWSYLGLAFTGELFF,TGTGCCTGGAGTTATTTGGGACTAGCTTTCACCGGGGAGCTGTTTTTT
-,-,TRBJ1-6,TRBV7-9,CASSEHIPSPLHF,TGTGCCAGCAGCGAACACATCCCCTCACCCCTCCACTTT
-,-,TRBJ1-6,TRBV7-6,CASSLVTGPNSPLHF,TGTGCCAGCAGCTTAGTGACAGGACCTAATTCACCCCTCCACTTT
TRBD1,once,TRBJ1-1,TRBV28,CASSSPIYGQGQVEAFF,TGTGCCAGCAGTTCGCCCATCTACGGACAGGGGCAGGTTGAAGCTTTCTTT
TRBD1,-,TRBJ2-1,TRBV10-3,CAISAWTGEDEQFF,TGTGCCATCAGTGCATGGACAGGAGAGGATGAGCAGTTCTTC
-,-,TRBJ1-3,TRBV6-1,CATRREYSGNTIYF,TGTGCCACCCGTAGAGAGTACTCTGGAAACACCATATATTTT
-,few,TRBJ2-7,TRBV28,CASRWPSSYEQYF,TGTGCCAGCAGGTGGCCTAGCTCCTACGAGCAGTACTTC
TRBD1,-,TRBJ1-1,TRBV27,CASSLLRGSGNTEAFF,TGTGCCAGCAGTTTACTCAGGGGGTCAGGGAACACTGAAGCTTTCTTT
-,once,TRBJ2-5,TRBV11-2,CASSPNPPRWYF,TGTGCCAGCAGTCCAAATCCGCCTCGGTGGTACTTC
-,-,TRBJ1-3,TRBV10-3,CALKTGSSGNTIYF,TGTGCCCTGAAAACAGGATCCTCTGGAAACACCATATATTTT
-,-,TRBJ1-2,TRBV5-1,CASSLGGDGYTF,TGCGCCAGCAGCTTGGGGGGGGATGGCTACACCTTC
-,-,TRBJ2-7,TRBV9,CASSAGGGQGYEQYF,TGTGCCAGCAGCGCGGGGGGAGGGCAGGGGTACGAGCAGTACTTC
TRBD1,-,TRBJ2-2,TRBV5-1,CASSLELTGRTGELFF,TGCGCCAGCAGCTTGGAGCTGACAGGGCGTACCGGGGAGCTGTTTTTT
TRBD2,once,TRBJ2-3,TRBV29-1,CSVIQGTSGSGADTQYF,TGCAGCGTGATACAGGGGACTAGCGGGAGTGGCGCAGATACGCAGTATTTT
TRBD1,-,TRBJ2-5,TRBV28,CASSYSTGLETQYF,TGTGCCAGCAGCTATTCGACAGGGTTGGAGACCCAGTACTTC
-,-,TRBJ2-2,TRBV7-9,CASSPDSFSPGELFF,TGTGCCAGCAGCCCCGACAGTTTCTCCCCCGGGGAGCTGTTTTTT
TRBD1,-,TRBJ1-2,TRBV16,CASSQFGAGGGYGYTF,TGTGCCAGCAGCCAATTTGGTGCAGGGGGAGGATATGGCTACACCTTC
-,once,TRBJ2-5,TRBV7-8,CASSPPDTFQETQYF,TGTGCCAGCAGCCCACCAGACACCTTCCAAGAGACCCAGTACTTC
-,-,TRBJ2-7,TRBV7-2,CASSLGRYEQYF,TGTGCCAGCAGCTTAGGTCGCTACGAGCAGTACTTC
-,-,TRBJ1-3,TRBV30,CAWRGSGNTIYF,TGTGCCTGGCGGGGGTCTGGAAACACCATATATTTT